Following are 8 T cell receptor beta chains from one sample sequenced in a study of vaccination and CD4 T cells after COVID-19. TCRdb re-called the PCR reads through MiXCR, storing one row per CDR3 protein. This sample has approximately 14,000 distinct CDR3 sequences, with roughly 65% found just once. The material sequenced was CD4+ T cells from blood, taken after SARS-CoV-2 vaccination. The receptors derive from a human donor who had recovered from COVID-19.

The chain employs TRBV20-1 and TRBJ2-2, with 16 nucleotides matching TRBD2. Looked up from germline, CDR1 is DFQATT and CDR2 is SNEGSKA (reference sequence). V shed 0 bases, J shed 5 bases, and the junction held 9 bases outside the gene matches. This CDR3 has 19 amino acids. The CDR3 spells CSARDSGLAGGPHTGELFF. In DNA form, the CDR3 reads TGCAGTGCTAGAGACTCGGGACTAGCGGGAGGGCCTCATACCGGGGAGCTGTTTTTT.

This clonotype was seen a few times. CDR3 in amino acids: CASRGSSGANVLTF. The CDR3 DNA reads TGTGCCAGCCGTGGGTCCTCTGGGGCCAACGTCCTGACTTTC. The chain carries TRBV6-1 and TRBJ2-6; no clear D gene. Deletions cut 8 bases from V and 0 bases from J, with 8 bases between. Per the germline V gene, CDR1 is MNHNS and CDR2 is SASEGT. CDR3 length equals 14 residues.

V and J are TRBV20-1 and TRBJ1-2; TRBD1 matches at 7 bases. V lost 7 bases and J lost 2; bases outside the gene matches: 4. The CDR3 runs to 12 residues. CDR1 is DFQATT, CDR2 SNEGSKA, per germline (reference sequence). CDR3 sequence reads: CSGATGNYGYTF. For the CDR3, the DNA is TGCAGTGGGGCGACAGGGAACTATGGCTACACCTTC.

V usage is TRBV28 and J usage is TRBJ1-5, with 8 bases that match TRBD1. The CDR3 loop spans 15 amino acids. The germline V gene encodes CDR1 MDHEN and CDR2 SYDVKM. Unmatched junction bases numbered 7, after V lost 6 bases and J lost 3 bases. CDR3 sequence reads: CASRKTGGVNQPQHF. CDR3 nucleotides: TGTGCCAGCAGAAAAACAGGGGGAGTCAATCAGCCCCAGCATTTT.

J is TRBJ2-1 and V is TRBV2; D gene unclear. The V end lost 7 bases, the J end lost 8 bases, and 18 bases lay between the germline ends. In germline, CDR1 is SNHLY, CDR2 FYNNEI. This CDR3 spans 14 amino acids. In DNA, the CDR3 is TGTGCCAGCAAAGTAACAACGCTCGGGTATGAGCAGTTCTTC. Residues: CASKVTTLGYEQFF. Combining the CDR3 with reference TRBV2 and TRBJ2-1 gives the whole variable domain EPEVTQTPSHQVTQMGQEVILRCVPISNHLYFYWYRQILGQKVEFLVSFYNNEISEKSEIFDDQFSVERPDGSNFTLKIRSTKLEDSAMYFCASKVTTLGYEQFFGPGTRLTVL.

The chain couples TRBV7-3 to TRBJ2-1; D is uncertain. V lost 6 bases and J lost 9, with 15 bases in between. The germline V gene encodes CDR1 SGHTA and CDR2 FQGTGA. The CDR3 runs to 13 residues. CDR3: CASSRTPGGEQFF. DNA for the CDR3: TGTGCCAGCAGTAGGACCCCCGGCGGTGAGCAGTTCTTC. Full variable domain (outside the CDR3, taken from reference TRBV7-3 and TRBJ2-1): GAGVSQTPSNKVTEKGKYVELRCDPISGHTALYWYRQSLGQGPEFLIYFQGTGAADDSGLPNDRFFAVRPEGSVSTLKIQRTERGDSAVYLCASSRTPGGEQFFGPGTRLTVL.

The rearrangement uses TRBV27 and TRBJ1-4; 7 nucleotides match TRBD1. The CDR3 totals 15 residues. The germline V gene encodes CDR1 MNHEY and CDR2 SMNVEV (reference sequence). Germline trimming cut 7 bases from V and 8 bases from J; bases unmatched to any gene: 13. Written as DNA, the CDR3 is TGTGCCAGCAACTTTAGGGGGCAGATAGGCGAAAAACTGTTTTTT. As protein: CASNFRGQIGEKLFF.

Only one count was recorded for this clonotype. The chain links TRBV6-1 to TRBJ2-7; 8 positions agree with TRBD2. The CDR3 contains 16 residues. V was clipped by 3 bases and J by 3 bases; unmatched bases: 10. From germline, CDR1 is MNHNS and CDR2 SASEGT. CDR3 sequence reads: CASSDWGLAGIYEQYF. The CDR3 bases are TGTGCCAGCAGTGATTGGGGGCTAGCGGGTATCTACGAGCAGTACTTC.